The T cell receptor beta chain described here comes from a study of fetal regulatory T cell absence and autoimmunity. Profiled with immunoSEQ multiplex PCR; TCRdb holds only in-frame clones, not every one. The repertoire holds just over 45,000 clones, roughly 80% seen once, with approximately 0.45% in the top ten. Germline V gene sequence: CDR1 MNHEY, CDR2 SMNVEV (reference sequence). This CDR3 spans 13 amino acids. Deletions cut 3 bases from V and 1 base from J, with 4 bases between. The TCR originated in a newborn boy with IPEX syndrome. The chain recombines TRBV27 with TRBJ2-1; unclear D gene. Source material: cord blood. The CDR3 DNA reads TGTGCCAGCAGTTTTAAATCCTACAATGAGCAGTTCTTC. Encoded protein: CASSFKSYNEQFF.